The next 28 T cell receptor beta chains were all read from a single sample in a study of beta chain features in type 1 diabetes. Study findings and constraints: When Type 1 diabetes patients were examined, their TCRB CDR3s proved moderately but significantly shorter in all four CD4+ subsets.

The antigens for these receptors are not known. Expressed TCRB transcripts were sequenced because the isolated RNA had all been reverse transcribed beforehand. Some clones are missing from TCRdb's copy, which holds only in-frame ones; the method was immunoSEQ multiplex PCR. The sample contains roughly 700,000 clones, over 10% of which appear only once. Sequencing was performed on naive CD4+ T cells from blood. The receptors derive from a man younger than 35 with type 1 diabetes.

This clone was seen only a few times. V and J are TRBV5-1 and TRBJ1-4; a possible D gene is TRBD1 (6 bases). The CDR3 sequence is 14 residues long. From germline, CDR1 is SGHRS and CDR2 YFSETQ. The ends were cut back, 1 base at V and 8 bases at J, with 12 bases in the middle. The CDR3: CASSLTGGQEKLFF. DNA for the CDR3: TGCGCCAGCAGCTTGACTGGGGGCCAGGAAAAACTGTTTTTT.

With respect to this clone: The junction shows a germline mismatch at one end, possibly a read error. The CDR3 loop is CASSLDPRQSDPQYF. The CDR3 nucleotides read TGCGCCAGCAGCTTGGATCCCCGACAGTCAGATCCGCAGTATTTT. J is TRBJ2-3 and V is TRBV5-1; D perhaps matches TRBD1 (5 bases). Germline lookup yields CDR1 SGHRS and CDR2 YFSETQ. The CDR3 loop spans 15 amino acids.

CDR3 in DNA: TGTGCCAGCAGTGAACAGTCGCTCTCCTACGAGCAGTACTTC. This codes for CASSEQSLSYEQYF. This chain uses TRBV6-5 with TRBJ2-7; D is undetermined. The CDR3 is made up of 14 amino acids. V dropped 5 bases and J dropped 0 bases, with 11 bases sitting between them. Germline V lookup: CDR1 MNHEY, CDR2 SVGAGI.

CDR3 DNA: TGTGCCAGCAGCTTAGCTCCAGTCGAGGGGCCTAGAAAGACCCAGTACTTC. Protein: CASSLAPVEGPRKTQYF. This chain links TRBV7-2 with TRBJ2-5; either TRBD1 or TRBD2 may supply D (5 bases each). V dropped 0 bases and J dropped 6 bases, with 20 bases sitting between them. Germline V CDR1 and CDR2: SGHTA, FQGNSA. The CDR3 contains 17 residues.

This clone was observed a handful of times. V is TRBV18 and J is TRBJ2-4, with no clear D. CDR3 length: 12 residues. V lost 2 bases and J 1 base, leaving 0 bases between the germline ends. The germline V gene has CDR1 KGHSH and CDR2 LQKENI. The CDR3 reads CASSPAKNIQYF. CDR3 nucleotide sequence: TGTGCCAGCTCACCAGCCAAAAACATTCAGTACTTC.

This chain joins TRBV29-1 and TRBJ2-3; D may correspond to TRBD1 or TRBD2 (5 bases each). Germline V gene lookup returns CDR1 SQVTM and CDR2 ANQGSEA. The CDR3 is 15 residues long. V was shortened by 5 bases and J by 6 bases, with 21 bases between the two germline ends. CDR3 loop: CSVRGEGNPGDTQYF. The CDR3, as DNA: TGCAGCGTTCGGGGCGAGGGGAATCCTGGGGATACGCAGTATTTT.

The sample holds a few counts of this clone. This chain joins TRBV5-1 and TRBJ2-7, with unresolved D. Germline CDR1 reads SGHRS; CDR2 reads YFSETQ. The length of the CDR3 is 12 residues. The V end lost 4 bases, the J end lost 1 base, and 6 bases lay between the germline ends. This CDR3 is CASSVPSYEQYF. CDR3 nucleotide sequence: TGCGCCAGCAGCGTACCTTCCTACGAGCAGTACTTC.

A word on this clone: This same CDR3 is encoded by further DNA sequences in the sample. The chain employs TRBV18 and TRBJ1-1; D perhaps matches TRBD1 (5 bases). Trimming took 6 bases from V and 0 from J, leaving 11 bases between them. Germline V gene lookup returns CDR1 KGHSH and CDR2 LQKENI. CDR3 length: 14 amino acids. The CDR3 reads CASSPGGVNTEAFF. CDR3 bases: TGTGCCAGCTCCCCCGGGGGGGTGAACACTGAAGCTTTCTTT.

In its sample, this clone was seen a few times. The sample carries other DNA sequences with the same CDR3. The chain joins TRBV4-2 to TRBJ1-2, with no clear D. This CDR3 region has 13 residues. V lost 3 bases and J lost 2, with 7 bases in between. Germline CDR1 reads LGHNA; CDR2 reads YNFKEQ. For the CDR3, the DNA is TGTGCCAGCAGCCAGGATGGGAACTATGGCTACACCTTC. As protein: CASSQDGNYGYTF.

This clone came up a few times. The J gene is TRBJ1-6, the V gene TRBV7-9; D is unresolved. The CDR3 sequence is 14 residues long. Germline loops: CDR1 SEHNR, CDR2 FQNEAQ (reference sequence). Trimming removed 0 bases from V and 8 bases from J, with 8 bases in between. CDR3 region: CASSLAVVYSPLHF. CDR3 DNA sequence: TGTGCCAGCAGCTTAGCCGTAGTTTATTCACCCCTCCACTTT.

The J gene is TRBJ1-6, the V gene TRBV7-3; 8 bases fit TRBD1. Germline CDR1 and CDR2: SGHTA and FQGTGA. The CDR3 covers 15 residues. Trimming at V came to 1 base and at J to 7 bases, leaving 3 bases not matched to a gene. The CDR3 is CASSLIQGANSPLHF. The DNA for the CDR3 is TGTGCCAGCAGCTTAATCCAGGGGGCCAATTCACCCCTCCACTTT.

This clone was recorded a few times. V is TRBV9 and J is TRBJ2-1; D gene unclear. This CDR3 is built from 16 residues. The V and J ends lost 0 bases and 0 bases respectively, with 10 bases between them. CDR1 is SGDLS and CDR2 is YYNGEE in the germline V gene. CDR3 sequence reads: CASSVVQIGSYNEQFF. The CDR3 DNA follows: TGTGCCAGCAGCGTAGTCCAGATAGGCTCCTACAATGAGCAGTTCTTC.

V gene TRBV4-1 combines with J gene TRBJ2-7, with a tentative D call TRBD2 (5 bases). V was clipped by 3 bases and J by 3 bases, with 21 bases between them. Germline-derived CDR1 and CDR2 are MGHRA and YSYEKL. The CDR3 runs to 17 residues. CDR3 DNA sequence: TGCGCCAGCAGCCACCCACTCAGGACTGGGGAAATCTACGAGCAGTACTTC. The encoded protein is CASSHPLRTGEIYEQYF.

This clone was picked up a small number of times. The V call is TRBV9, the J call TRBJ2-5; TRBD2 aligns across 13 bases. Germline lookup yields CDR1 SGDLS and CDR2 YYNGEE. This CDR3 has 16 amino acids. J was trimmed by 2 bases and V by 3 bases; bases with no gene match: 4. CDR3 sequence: CASSETSGGPQETQYF. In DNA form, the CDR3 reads TGTGCCAGCAGCGAGACTAGCGGGGGGCCTCAAGAGACCCAGTACTTC. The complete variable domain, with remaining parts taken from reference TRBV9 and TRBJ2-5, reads DSGVTQTPKHLITATGQRVTLRCSPRSGDLSVYWYQQSLDQGLQFLIQYYNGEERAKGNILERFSAQQFPDLHSELNLSSLELGDSALYFCASSETSGGPQETQYFGPGTRLLVL.

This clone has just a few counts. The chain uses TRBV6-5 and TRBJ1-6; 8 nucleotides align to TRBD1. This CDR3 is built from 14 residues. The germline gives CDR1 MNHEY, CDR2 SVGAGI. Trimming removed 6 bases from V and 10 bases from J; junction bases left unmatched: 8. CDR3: CASSSGQGGSPLHF. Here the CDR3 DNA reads TGTGCCAGCAGCTCCGGACAGGGCGGATCACCCCTCCACTTT.

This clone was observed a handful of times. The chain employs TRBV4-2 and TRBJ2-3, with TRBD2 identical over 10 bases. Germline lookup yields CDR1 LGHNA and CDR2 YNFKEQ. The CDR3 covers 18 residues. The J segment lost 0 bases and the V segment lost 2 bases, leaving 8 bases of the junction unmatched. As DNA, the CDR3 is TGTGCCAGCAGCCAAAGGGTTACTAGCGGGGTCAGCACAGATACGCAGTATTTT. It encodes CASSQRVTSGVSTDTQYF.

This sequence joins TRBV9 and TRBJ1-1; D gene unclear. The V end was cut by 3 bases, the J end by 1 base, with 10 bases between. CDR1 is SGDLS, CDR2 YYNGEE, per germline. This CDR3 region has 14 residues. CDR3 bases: TGTGCCAGCAGCGCACAGACTGCGAACACTGAAGCTTTCTTT. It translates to CASSAQTANTEAFF.

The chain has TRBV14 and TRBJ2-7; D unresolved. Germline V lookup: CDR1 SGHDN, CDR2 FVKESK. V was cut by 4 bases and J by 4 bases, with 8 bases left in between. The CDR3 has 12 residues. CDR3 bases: TGTGCCAGCAGCCCCTCGGTTTACGAGCAGTACTTC. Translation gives CASSPSVYEQYF.

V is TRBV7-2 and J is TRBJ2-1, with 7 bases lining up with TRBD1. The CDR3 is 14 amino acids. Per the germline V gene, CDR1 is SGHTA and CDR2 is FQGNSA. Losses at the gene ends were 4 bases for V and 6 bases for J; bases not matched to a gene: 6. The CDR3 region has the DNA TGTGCCAGCAGCTCACGACAGGGACGCAATGAGCAGTTCTTC. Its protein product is CASSSRQGRNEQFF.

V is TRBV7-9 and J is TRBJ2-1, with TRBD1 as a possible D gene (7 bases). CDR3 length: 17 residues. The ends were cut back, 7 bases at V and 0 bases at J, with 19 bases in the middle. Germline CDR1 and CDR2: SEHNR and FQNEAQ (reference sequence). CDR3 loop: CASNSDQGGSSYNEQFF. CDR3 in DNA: TGTGCCAGCAACTCCGATCAGGGGGGAAGCTCCTACAATGAGCAGTTCTTC.

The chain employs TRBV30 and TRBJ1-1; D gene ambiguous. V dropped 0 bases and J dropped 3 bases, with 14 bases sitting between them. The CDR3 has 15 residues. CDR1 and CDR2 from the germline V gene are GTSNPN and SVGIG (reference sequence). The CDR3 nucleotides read TGTGCCTGGAGTGTACTTATTGTGGGATACACTGAAGCTTTCTTT. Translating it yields CAWSVLIVGYTEAFF.

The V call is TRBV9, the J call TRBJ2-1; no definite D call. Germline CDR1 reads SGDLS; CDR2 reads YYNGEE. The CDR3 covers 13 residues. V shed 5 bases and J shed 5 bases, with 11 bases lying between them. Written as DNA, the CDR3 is TGTGCCAGCAGTTTGAGTACCAACAATGAGCAGTTCTTC. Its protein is CASSLSTNNEQFF.

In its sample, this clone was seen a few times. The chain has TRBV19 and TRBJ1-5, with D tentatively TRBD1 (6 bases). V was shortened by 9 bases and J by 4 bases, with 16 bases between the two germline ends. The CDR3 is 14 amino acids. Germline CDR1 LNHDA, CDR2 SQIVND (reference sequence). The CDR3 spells CASKLDRLNQPQHF. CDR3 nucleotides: TGTGCCAGCAAACTTGACAGGTTGAATCAGCCCCAGCATTTT.

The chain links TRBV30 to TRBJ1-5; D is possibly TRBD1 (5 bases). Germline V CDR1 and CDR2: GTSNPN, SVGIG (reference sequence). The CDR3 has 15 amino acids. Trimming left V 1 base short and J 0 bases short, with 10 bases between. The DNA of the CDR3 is TGTGCCTGGAGTGCTGACAGTTTTAGCAATCAGCCCCAGCATTTT. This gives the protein CAWSADSFSNQPQHF.

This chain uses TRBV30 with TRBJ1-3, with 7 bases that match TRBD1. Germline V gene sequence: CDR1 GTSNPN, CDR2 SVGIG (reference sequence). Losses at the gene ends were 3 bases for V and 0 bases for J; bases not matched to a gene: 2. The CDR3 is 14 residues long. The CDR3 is CAWRDRNSGNTIYF. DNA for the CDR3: TGTGCCTGGAGGGACAGGAACTCTGGAAACACCATATATTTT.

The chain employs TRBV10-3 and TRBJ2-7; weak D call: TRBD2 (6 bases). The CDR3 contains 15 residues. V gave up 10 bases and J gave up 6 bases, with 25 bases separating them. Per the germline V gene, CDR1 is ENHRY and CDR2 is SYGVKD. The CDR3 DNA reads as TGTGCCAGCAATCCGGCGGGACGGCTGATTCTCGAGCAGTACTTC. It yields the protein CASNPAGRLILEQYF.

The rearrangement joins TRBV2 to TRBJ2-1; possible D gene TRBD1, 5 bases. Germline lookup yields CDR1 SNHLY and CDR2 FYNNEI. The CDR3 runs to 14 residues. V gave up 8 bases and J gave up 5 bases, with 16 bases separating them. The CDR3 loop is CASSTSSGHNEQFF. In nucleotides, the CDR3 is TGTGCCAGCTCCACGTCGTCAGGGCACAATGAGCAGTTCTTC.

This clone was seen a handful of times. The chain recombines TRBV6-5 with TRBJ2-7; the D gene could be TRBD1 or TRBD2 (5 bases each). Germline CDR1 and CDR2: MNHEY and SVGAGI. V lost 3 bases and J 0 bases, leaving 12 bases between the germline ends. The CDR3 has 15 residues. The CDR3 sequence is CASSYRSGSSYEQYF. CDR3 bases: TGTGCCAGCAGTTATAGGTCAGGGAGCTCCTACGAGCAGTACTTC.